Following are 14 T cell receptor beta chains from one sample sequenced in a study of blood T cell repertoires in COVID-19. Produced via immunoSEQ multiplex PCR; TCRdb's table is partial and in-frame only. The sample carries roughly 230,000 clones, 80% to 95% recorded once. Sequencing was performed on peripheral blood. Source of these receptors: a man aged 25 to 45 with COVID-19, enrolled during active disease.

The V call is TRBV7-7, the J call TRBJ2-5, with 7 bases aligning to TRBD1. The V and J ends lost 5 bases and 7 bases, in that order; junction bases with no gene match: 10. Germline-derived CDR1 and CDR2 are SSHAT and FNYEAQ (reference sequence). The CDR3 spans 14 residues. CDR3 amino acids: CASSVDREGGTQYF. The DNA of the CDR3 is TGTGCCAGCAGCGTCGACAGGGAAGGCGGGACCCAGTACTTC.

The table lists this clone with a count of one. J is TRBJ2-1 and V is TRBV27; TRBD1 matches at 8 bases. Trimming at V came to 0 bases and at J to 8 bases, leaving 6 bases not matched to a gene. Germline loops: CDR1 MNHEY, CDR2 SMNVEV (reference sequence). The CDR3 runs 15 residues. The CDR3 bases are TGTGCCAGCAGTTTATCAGGACAGGGATGGGATGAGCAGTTCTTC. Translated, it gives CASSLSGQGWDEQFF.

This sequence joins TRBV7-3 and TRBJ1-2, with D possibly being TRBD1 (6 bases). CDR1 is SGHTA, CDR2 FQGTGA, per germline. The ends were cut back, 6 bases at V and 5 bases at J, with 13 bases in the middle. The CDR3 is 13 amino acids. The CDR3 region is CASSSDSYYGYTF. The CDR3 region has the DNA TGTGCCAGCAGTTCGGACAGTTATTATGGCTACACCTTC.

This clone was seen a single time. This chain connects TRBV15 to TRBJ2-1; weak D call: TRBD1 (5 bases). V was shortened by 0 bases and J by 4 bases, with 13 bases between the two germline ends. Germline-derived CDR1 and CDR2 are LNHNV and YYDKDF (reference sequence). This CDR3 has 16 amino acids. The CDR3 region is CATSRDFQGSYNEQFF. The CDR3 DNA sequence: TGTGCCACCAGCAGAGATTTCCAGGGATCATACAATGAGCAGTTCTTC. Looking up the rest from reference TRBV15 and TRBJ2-1 gives the full variable domain: DAMVIQNPRYQVTQFGKPVTLSCSQTLNHNVMYWYQQKSSQAPKLLFHYYDKDFNNEADTPDNFQSRRPNTSFCFLDIRSPGLGDTAMYLCATSRDFQGSYNEQFFGPGTRLTVL.

The rearrangement uses TRBV7-9 and TRBJ1-2, with TRBD1 matching 7 bases. The CDR3 runs 15 residues. Losses at the gene ends were 0 bases for V and 8 bases for J; bases not matched to a gene: 9. Germline V gene data show CDR1 as SEHNR and CDR2 as FQNEAQ (reference sequence). This CDR3 is CASSLAMEGAGGYTF. The CDR3 DNA is TGTGCCAGCAGCTTAGCGATGGAGGGGGCAGGAGGCTACACCTTC.

V usage is TRBV6-5 and J usage is TRBJ2-7; 11 bases align to TRBD2. Per germline, CDR1 MNHEY and CDR2 SVGAGI. The J segment lost 6 bases and the V segment lost 6 bases, leaving 10 bases of the junction unmatched. The CDR3 totals 15 residues. This CDR3 is CASRPLAGVQGEQYF. In nucleotides, the CDR3 is TGTGCCAGCAGACCACTAGCGGGGGTACAGGGCGAGCAGTACTTC.

The V gene is TRBV12-3 or TRBV12-4, the J gene TRBJ2-7; D may be TRBD2 (6 bases). The length of the CDR3 is 13 residues. The V and J ends lost 4 bases and 6 bases respectively, with 13 bases between them. The CDR3 loop reads CASSSLSGLEQYF. The CDR3 DNA follows: TGTGCCAGCAGTTCTTTGAGCGGGCTCGAGCAGTACTTC.

The chain carries TRBV19 and TRBJ1-5; no clear D. Trimming cost V 7 bases and J 0 bases, with 16 bases left between them. The CDR3 covers 16 residues. The V gene's germline CDR1 is LNHDA and CDR2 SQIVND (reference sequence). DNA of the CDR3: TGTGCCAGTAAAGGAGGTATTGGGGATAGCAATCAGCCCCAGCATTTT. It codes for CASKGGIGDSNQPQHF.

The chain employs TRBV6-5 and TRBJ2-7, with 7 bases lining up with TRBD1. Germline V lookup: CDR1 MNHEY, CDR2 SVGAGI. With 2 bases clipped from V and 4 bases from J, the junction kept 5 bases outside the gene matches. This CDR3 spans 14 amino acids. CDR3 in amino acids: CASSYRGQFYEQYF. The CDR3 region has the DNA TGTGCCAGCAGTTACAGGGGGCAGTTTTACGAGCAGTACTTC.

This clone was recorded once. The chain has TRBV11-2 and TRBJ2-5; possible D gene TRBD2, 5 bases. The germline CDR1 and CDR2 sequences are SGHAT and FQNNGV. V was clipped by 1 base and J by 4 bases, with 19 bases between them. The CDR3 extends over 17 amino acids. CDR3 protein: CASSLGPSFTGRETQYF. CDR3 nucleotide sequence: TGTGCCAGCAGCTTAGGGCCGTCGTTTACTGGGAGAGAGACCCAGTACTTC.

The chain uses TRBV27 and TRBJ1-5, with D possibly matching TRBD1 (5 bases). V gave up 5 bases and J gave up 7 bases, with 18 bases separating them. This CDR3 is built from 15 residues. CDR1 is MNHEY, CDR2 SMNVEV, per germline (reference sequence). CDR3 DNA: TGTGCCAGCAGTCCCCGGACGGGGGGAAGACAGCCCCAGCATTTT. It codes for CASSPRTGGRQPQHF.

CDR3 nucleotides: TGCGCCAGCAGCCTCCACGACAGGGGGCTTTACAATGAGCAGTTCTTC. Translating gives CASSLHDRGLYNEQFF. This chain uses TRBV4-1 with TRBJ2-1; TRBD1 agrees at 10 bases. The CDR3 runs to 16 residues. V gave up 4 bases and J gave up 4 bases; unmatched junction bases: 7. From germline, CDR1 is MGHRA and CDR2 YSYEKL.

V is TRBV5-1 and J is TRBJ1-2; the D gene is possibly TRBD1 (5 bases). Trimming pared 2 bases from V and 4 bases from J, leaving 18 bases between. The CDR3 length is 16 residues. CDR1 and CDR2 from the germline V gene are SGHRS and YFSETQ. The CDR3 bases are TGCGCCAGCAGCTTAAAAGGAGGGGAGGTGATCTATGGCTACACCTTC. Translation: CASSLKGGEVIYGYTF.

This rearrangement joins TRBV18 to TRBJ1-4, with D hard to call. Germline lookup yields CDR1 KGHSH and CDR2 LQKENI. V was cut by 4 bases and J by 6 bases, with 12 bases left in between. The CDR3 consists of 14 residues. CDR3 nucleotide sequence: TGTGCCAGCTCACTCAGGATGATGGATGAAAAACTGTTTTTT. It translates to CASSLRMMDEKLFF.